The 18 T cell receptor beta chains reported below all come from one sample, sequenced in a study of response to subunit inactivated influenza vaccine. Each CDR3 protein gets one entry after TCRdb re-called the RT-PCR reads with MiXCR. The sample has over 750,000 distinct CDR3 sequences, 20% to 25% seen once. This specimen consisted of PBMCs from blood, obtained less than 6 days after vaccination. These receptors all stem from a man aged 45 to 65 who received an inactivated influenza vaccine.

This clonotype was counted at least ten times. This rearrangement joins TRBV5-1 to TRBJ2-4; D ambiguous. V was pared by 0 bases and J by 2 bases, with 6 bases between. The germline V gene has CDR1 SGHRS and CDR2 YFSETQ. The CDR3 has 14 amino acids. CDR3 region: CASSLGGSKNIQYF. CDR3 nucleotide sequence: TGCGCCAGCAGCTTGGGGGGTTCCAAAAACATTCAGTACTTC.

The chain links TRBV4-1 to TRBJ2-1; D possibly corresponds to TRBD1 (6 bases). The CDR3 is 15 residues long. V lost 3 bases, J lost 4 bases, and 13 bases lay in between. CDR1 is MGHRA and CDR2 is YSYEKL in the germline V gene. CDR3 nucleotide sequence: TGCGCCAGCAGCCACACCCCAGGGGAATACAATGAGCAGTTCTTC. It is translated as CASSHTPGEYNEQFF.

This clonotype showed up just a few times. The rearrangement uses TRBV5-1 and TRBJ2-5; D call uncertain. Germline CDR1 SGHRS, CDR2 YFSETQ. This CDR3 comprises 12 residues. V lost 4 bases to trimming and J lost 2 bases, with 6 bases between them. In DNA form, the CDR3 reads TGCGCCAGCAGCATCCTTCAAGAGACCCAGTACTTC. The encoded protein is CASSILQETQYF.

The genes are TRBV20-1 and TRBJ2-7, with 9 nucleotides matching TRBD2. Trimming took 3 bases from V and 5 from J; bases not matched to a gene: 11. The CDR3 has 15 residues. Per germline, CDR1 DFQATT and CDR2 SNEGSKA (reference sequence). The CDR3 nucleotides read TGCAGTGCTAGTCGGCGGGAGGGCCTTCGCGACGAGCAGTACTTC. Protein product: CSASRREGLRDEQYF.

The chain uses TRBV2 and TRBJ1-2; 7 nucleotides agree with TRBD1. The germline V gene has CDR1 SNHLY and CDR2 FYNNEI. J gave up 4 bases and V 2 bases, and 7 bases lay outside the gene matches. This CDR3 has 15 amino acids. This CDR3 reads CASSETLPGGYGYTF. In DNA form, the CDR3 reads TGTGCCAGCAGTGAAACCCTCCCAGGGGGCTATGGCTACACCTTC. The whole variable domain, filled in from reference TRBV2 and TRBJ1-2, reads EPEVTQTPSHQVTQMGQEVILRCVPISNHLYFYWYRQILGQKVEFLVSFYNNEISEKSEIFDDQFSVERPDGSNFTLKIRSTKLEDSAMYFCASSETLPGGYGYTFGSGTRLTVV.

This clonotype was detected a few times. The chain recombines TRBV25-1 with TRBJ2-1; D ambiguous. CDR3 length: 12 residues. Trimming stripped 0 bases from V and 10 bases from J, with 7 bases between. The germline gives CDR1 MGHDK, CDR2 SYGVNS. Here the CDR3 reads CASSEYLREQFF. CDR3 bases: TGTGCCAGCAGTGAATATTTGAGGGAGCAGTTCTTC.

This clonotype was seen a handful of times. This sequence joins TRBV5-1 and TRBJ1-3; possibly TRBD1 for D (5 bases). CDR1 is SGHRS, CDR2 YFSETQ, per germline. V shed 2 bases and J shed 11 bases, with 17 bases lying between them. The CDR3 sequence is 14 residues long. In DNA form, the CDR3 reads TGCGCCAGCAGCTTTGCCAGCCAGGGATACGCCATATATTTT. Translation gives CASSFASQGYAIYF.

The table lists this clonotype with a few counts. The genes are TRBV20-1 and TRBJ2-1, with TRBD2 identical over 7 bases. In germline, CDR1 is DFQATT, CDR2 SNEGSKA (reference sequence). The CDR3 covers 15 residues. Trimming took 3 bases from V and 4 from J; bases not matched to a gene: 9. In DNA form, the CDR3 reads TGCAGTGCTAGTAGAGTGGGACTATCATACAATGAGCAGTTCTTC. This sequence encodes CSASRVGLSYNEQFF.

The chain has TRBV7-2 and TRBJ2-1, with a possible D match to TRBD2 (5 bases). V was pared by 5 bases and J by 12 bases, with 17 bases between. Per the germline V gene, CDR1 is SGHTA and CDR2 is FQGNSA. This CDR3 spans 13 amino acids. This chain's CDR3 is CASSPPSRRGQFF. The CDR3 DNA reads as TGTGCCAGCAGCCCCCCTAGCCGGAGAGGGCAGTTCTTC.

The CDR3 DNA reads as TGTGCCAGCAGTTTGGACAACTTGAATGAGCAGTTCTTC. Amino acids: CASSLDNLNEQFF. The genes are TRBV12-3 or TRBV12-4 and TRBJ2-1, with TRBD1 as a possible D gene (5 bases). V lost 3 bases and J lost 7, with 10 bases in between. The CDR3 has 13 residues.

This clonotype has just a few counts. The chain employs TRBV12-3 or TRBV12-4 and TRBJ2-5; D unclear. Trimming removed 10 bases from V and 5 bases from J, with 11 bases in between. The CDR3 has 11 residues. CDR3 region: CATQVEETQYF. The DNA for the CDR3 is TGTGCCACCCAGGTGGAGGAGACCCAGTACTTC.

This clonotype has just a few counts. This chain uses TRBV7-8 with TRBJ2-3; possible D gene TRBD1, 6 bases. CDR1 and CDR2 (germline): SGHVS, FQNEAQ. This CDR3 comprises 16 residues. Trimming took off 3 bases at V and 3 bases at J, with 16 bases between the two ends. The DNA for the CDR3 is TGTGCCAGCAGCTTTCCGGGACATGTAATAACAGATACGCAGTATTTT. Translation: CASSFPGHVITDTQYF.

As to this clonotype: Germline is not matched at one junction end, which may reflect a read error. V gene TRBV12-3 or TRBV12-4 combines with J gene TRBJ2-1, with TRBD2 matching over 16 bases. The CDR3 runs to 17 residues. CDR3 loop: CAISPGTSGGAGHEQFF. In DNA form, the CDR3 reads TGTGCCATCAGTCCTGGGACTAGCGGGGGGGCGGGTCATGAGCAGTTCTTC.

This clonotype was detected a few times. The chain is built from TRBV7-2 and TRBJ2-1; 9 nucleotides line up with TRBD2. The CDR3 is 15 amino acids. The V gene's germline CDR1 is SGHTA and CDR2 FQGNSA. V lost 1 base and J lost 7; bases outside the gene matches: 5. CDR3 protein: CASSLGGSGGNEQFF. The CDR3 DNA follows: TGTGCCAGCAGCTTAGGGGGTAGCGGGGGTAATGAGCAGTTCTTC.

This clonotype was counted a few times. This rearrangement joins TRBV5-1 to TRBJ2-1, with TRBD2 identical over 10 bases. V was pared by 0 bases and J by 4 bases, with 1 base of the junction left unmatched. The CDR3 has 15 residues. Germline V gene lookup returns CDR1 SGHRS and CDR2 YFSETQ. In nucleotides, the CDR3 is TGCGCCAGCAGCTTGGTACTAGCGGGATACAATGAGCAGTTCTTC. It codes for CASSLVLAGYNEQFF.

The J gene is TRBJ2-7, the V gene TRBV6-1; D is possibly TRBD2 (6 bases). CDR3 length equals 14 residues. CDR1 and CDR2 (germline): MNHNS, SASEGT. The V and J ends lost 3 bases and 4 bases respectively, with 13 bases between them. The CDR3, as DNA: TGTGCCAGCAGTGAGGCTAGCGCTCAATACGAGCAGTACTTC. Translated, it gives CASSEASAQYEQYF.

This clonotype has a handful of counts. V gene TRBV20-1 combines with J gene TRBJ2-1; D is possibly TRBD2 (6 bases). Germline V lookup: CDR1 DFQATT, CDR2 SNEGSKA (reference sequence). Trimming shortened V by 3 bases and J by 8 bases, and 14 bases separated the two germline ends. This CDR3 has 13 residues. The CDR3 region is CSASGRAFYEQFF. CDR3 coding DNA: TGCAGTGCTAGCGGGAGAGCTTTTTATGAGCAGTTCTTC.

The chain joins TRBV6-1 to TRBJ2-7; D may be TRBD1 or TRBD2 (5 bases each). The CDR3 runs 16 residues. V lost 4 bases and J lost 3, with 19 bases in between. Germline assignment: CDR1 MNHNS and CDR2 SASEGT. The CDR3 sequence is CASSVLRAGSFYEQYF. The CDR3 DNA reads as TGTGCCAGCAGTGTTTTAAGGGCAGGGAGTTTCTACGAGCAGTACTTC.